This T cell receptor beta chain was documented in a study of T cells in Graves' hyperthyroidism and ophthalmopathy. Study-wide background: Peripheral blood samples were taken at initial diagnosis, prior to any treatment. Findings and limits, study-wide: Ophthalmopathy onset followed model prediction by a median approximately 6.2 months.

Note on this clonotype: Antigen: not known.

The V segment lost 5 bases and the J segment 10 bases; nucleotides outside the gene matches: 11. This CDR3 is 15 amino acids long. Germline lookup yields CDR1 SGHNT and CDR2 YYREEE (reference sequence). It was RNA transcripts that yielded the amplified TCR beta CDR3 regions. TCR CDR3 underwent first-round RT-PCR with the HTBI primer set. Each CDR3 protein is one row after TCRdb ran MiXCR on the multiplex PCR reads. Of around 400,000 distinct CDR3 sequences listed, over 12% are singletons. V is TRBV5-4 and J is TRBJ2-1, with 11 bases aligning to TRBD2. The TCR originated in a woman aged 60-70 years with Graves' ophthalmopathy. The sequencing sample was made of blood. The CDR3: CASRLLLAGAGEQFF. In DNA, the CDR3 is TGTGCCAGCAGGTTGTTACTAGCGGGAGCGGGGGAGCAGTTCTTC.